Below are 7 T cell receptor beta chains sequenced from a single sample in a study of graft-versus-host responses after intestinal transplantation (dated by TCRdb to the early 2020s). Library preparation employed the immunoSEQ multiplex PCR assay. TCRdb's version of the immuneACCESS table is confined to in-frame rearrangements and falls short of the full clone set. An unresolved V gene accounts for under half of the shortfall where checked; the remainder is of unknown origin. For this sample the table gives some 95,000 clones, of which around 90% were detected only once. In total, the top ten clones hold roughly 0.5% of the sample. These TCRs are of unknown antigen specificity. The time point label, as the study defines it: cells obtained before transplantation from donor or recipient. The specimen comprised unstimulated CD8+ T cells sorted from spleen or lymph node cells, sampled before intestinal transplant. The receptors come from a human donor who received an intestinal transplant.

This clone was detected a few times. The chain recombines TRBV27 with TRBJ1-4, with 7 bases lining up with TRBD1. Unmatched junction bases numbered 4, after V lost 5 bases and J lost 7 bases. The V gene's germline CDR1 is MNHEY and CDR2 SMNVEV (reference sequence). CDR3 length equals 13 residues. CDR3 sequence reads: CASSGTEGEKLFF. The CDR3 nucleotides read TGTGCCAGCAGTGGGACAGAGGGTGAAAAACTGTTTTTT.

This CDR3 reads CSVGPRGEGTHYGYTF. The CDR3 DNA reads TGCAGCGTCGGACCGCGGGGGGAAGGGACTCACTATGGCTACACCTTC. This chain links TRBV29-1 with TRBJ1-2; D is possibly TRBD1 (5 bases). Germline V gene lookup returns CDR1 SQVTM and CDR2 ANQGSEA. The V end lost 6 bases, the J end lost 3 bases, and 23 bases lay between the germline ends. This CDR3 is built from 16 residues.

The chain joins TRBV4-1 to TRBJ2-7, with D possibly TRBD2 on 6 matching bases. Germline V gives CDR1 MGHRA, CDR2 YSYEKL. The CDR3 is made up of 14 amino acids. V lost 1 base and J 6 bases, leaving 13 bases between the germline ends. CDR3 sequence: CASSQGRFGGEQYF. The CDR3 bases are TGCGCCAGCAGCCAAGGGCGTTTCGGGGGCGAGCAGTACTTC.

This rearrangement joins TRBV5-4 to TRBJ2-7; 7 nucleotides line up with TRBD1. Germline assignment: CDR1 SGHNT and CDR2 YYREEE (reference sequence). This CDR3 region has 13 residues. Losses at the gene ends were 4 bases for V and 6 bases for J; bases not matched to a gene: 7. The CDR3 coding sequence is TGTGCCAGCAGCCCGCCTGGACAGGTCGAGCAGTACTTC. Encoded protein: CASSPPGQVEQYF.

This clone has a single count. The chain couples TRBV29-1 to TRBJ2-7; perhaps TRBD2 as D (5 bases). The CDR3 has 13 residues. The V gene's germline CDR1 is SQVTM and CDR2 ANQGSEA. Trimming left V 7 bases short and J 0 bases short, with 13 bases between. The CDR3: CSARGGISYEQYF. CDR3 coding DNA: TGCAGCGCCCGAGGAGGTATCTCCTACGAGCAGTACTTC.

V usage is TRBV29-1 and J usage is TRBJ2-5, with 11 nucleotides matching TRBD2. This CDR3 is 15 amino acids long. Unmatched junction bases numbered 11, after V lost 6 bases and J lost 5 bases. Germline V gives CDR1 SQVTM, CDR2 ANQGSEA. CDR3 in amino acids: CSVPNSGRAGETQYF. The CDR3 nucleotides read TGCAGCGTCCCGAATAGCGGGAGGGCCGGGGAGACCCAGTACTTC.

This clone has just one count. The chain carries TRBV29-1 and TRBJ1-2; 12 nucleotides match TRBD1. Germline CDR1 and CDR2: SQVTM and ANQGSEA. Trimming removed 1 base from V and 2 bases from J; junction bases left unmatched: 5. The CDR3 is 16 amino acids. CDR3: CSVEGDRGPLNYGYTF. CDR3 DNA sequence: TGCAGCGTTGAAGGGGACAGGGGGCCCTTAAACTATGGCTACACCTTC. The full variable domain, in which reference TRBV29-1 and TRBJ1-2 provide the parts outside the CDR3, is SAVISQKPSRDICQRGTSLTIQCQVDSQVTMMFWYRQQPGQSLTLIATANQGSEATYESGFVIDKFPISRPNLTFSTLTVSNMSPEDSSIYLCSVEGDRGPLNYGYTFGSGTRLTVV.